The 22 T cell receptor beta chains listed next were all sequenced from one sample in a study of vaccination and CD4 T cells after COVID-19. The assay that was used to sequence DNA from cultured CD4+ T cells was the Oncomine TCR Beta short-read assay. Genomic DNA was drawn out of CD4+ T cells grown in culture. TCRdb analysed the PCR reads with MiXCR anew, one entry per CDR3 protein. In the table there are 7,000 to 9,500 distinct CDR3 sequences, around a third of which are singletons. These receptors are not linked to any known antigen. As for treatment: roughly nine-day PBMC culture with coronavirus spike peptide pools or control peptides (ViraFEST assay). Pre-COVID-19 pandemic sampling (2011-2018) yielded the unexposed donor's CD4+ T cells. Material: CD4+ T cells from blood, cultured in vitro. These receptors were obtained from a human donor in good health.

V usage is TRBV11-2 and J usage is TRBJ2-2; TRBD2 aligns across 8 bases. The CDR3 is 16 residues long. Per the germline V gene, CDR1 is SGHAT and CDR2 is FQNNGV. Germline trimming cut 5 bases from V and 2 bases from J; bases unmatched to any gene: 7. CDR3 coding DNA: TGTGCCAGCAGCATTATTAGCGGGACCAACACCGGGGAGCTGTTTTTT. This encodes CASSIISGTNTGELFF. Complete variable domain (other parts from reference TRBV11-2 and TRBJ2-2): EAGVAQSPRYKIIEKRQSVAFWCNPISGHATLYWYQQILGQGPKLLIQFQNNGVVDDSQLPKDRFSAERLKGVDSTLKIQPAKLEDSAVYLCASSIISGTNTGELFFGEGSRLTVL.

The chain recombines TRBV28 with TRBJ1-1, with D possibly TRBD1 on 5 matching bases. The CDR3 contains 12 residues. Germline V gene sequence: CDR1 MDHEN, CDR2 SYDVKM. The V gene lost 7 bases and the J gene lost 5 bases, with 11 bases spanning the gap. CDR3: CASIFKGTEAFF. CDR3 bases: TGTGCCAGCATTTTTAAGGGGACTGAAGCTTTCTTT.

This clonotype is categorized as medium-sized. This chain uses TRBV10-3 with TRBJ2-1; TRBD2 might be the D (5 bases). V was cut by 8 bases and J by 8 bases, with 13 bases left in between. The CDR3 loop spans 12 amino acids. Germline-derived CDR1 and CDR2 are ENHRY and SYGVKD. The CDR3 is CAIWGARDEQFF. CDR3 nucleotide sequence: TGTGCCATCTGGGGAGCGCGAGATGAGCAGTTCTTC.

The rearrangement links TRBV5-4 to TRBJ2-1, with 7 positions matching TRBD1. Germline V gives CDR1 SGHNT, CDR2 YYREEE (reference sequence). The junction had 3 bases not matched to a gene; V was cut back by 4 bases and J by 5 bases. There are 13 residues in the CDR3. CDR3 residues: CASSSTGDNEQFF. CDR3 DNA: TGTGCCAGCAGCAGCACAGGGGACAATGAGCAGTTCTTC.

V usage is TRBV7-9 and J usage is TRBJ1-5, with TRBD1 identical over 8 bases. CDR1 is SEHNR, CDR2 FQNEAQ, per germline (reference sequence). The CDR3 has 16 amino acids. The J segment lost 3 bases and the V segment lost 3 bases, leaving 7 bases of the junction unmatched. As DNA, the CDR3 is TGTGCCAGCAGCTTCTCCGGGACAGGTCCCAATCAGCCCCAGCATTTT. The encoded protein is CASSFSGTGPNQPQHF. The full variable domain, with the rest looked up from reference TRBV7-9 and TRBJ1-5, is DTGVSQNPRHKITKRGQNVTFRCDPISEHNRLYWYRQTLGQGPEFLTYFQNEAQLEKSRLLSDRFSAERPKGSFSTLEIQRTEQGDSAMYLCASSFSGTGPNQPQHFGDGTRLSIL.

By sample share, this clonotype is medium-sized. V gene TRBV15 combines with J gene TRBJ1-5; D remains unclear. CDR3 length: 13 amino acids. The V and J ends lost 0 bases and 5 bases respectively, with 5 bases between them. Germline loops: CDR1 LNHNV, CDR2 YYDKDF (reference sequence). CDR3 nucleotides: TGTGCCACCAGCAGAGACGGGGATCAGCCCCAGCATTTT. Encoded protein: CATSRDGDQPQHF.

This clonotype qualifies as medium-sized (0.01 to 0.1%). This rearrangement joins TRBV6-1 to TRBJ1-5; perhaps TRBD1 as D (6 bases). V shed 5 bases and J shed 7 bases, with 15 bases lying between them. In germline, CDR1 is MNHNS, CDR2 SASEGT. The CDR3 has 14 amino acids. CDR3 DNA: TGTGCCAGCAGTCCGGGGGCGCTCGGGCAGCCCCAGCATTTT. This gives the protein CASSPGALGQPQHF.

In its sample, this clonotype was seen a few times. CDR3 sequence (DNA): TGTGCCAGCAGTTACTCGAAGGTTTCCTACGAGCAGTACTTC. Translation gives CASSYSKVSYEQYF. The chain uses TRBV6-5 and TRBJ2-7; D is uncertain. Trimming took 0 bases from V and 1 from J, leaving 7 bases between them. Germline values: CDR1 MNHEY, CDR2 SVGAGI. This CDR3 has 14 amino acids.

Here the CDR3 reads CASSGQGSYNEQFF. In DNA form, the CDR3 reads TGTGCCAGCAGTGGTCAGGGATCCTACAATGAGCAGTTCTTC. The rearrangement links TRBV2 to TRBJ2-1; possible D gene TRBD1, 5 bases. Trimming removed 4 bases at V and 1 base at J, with 8 bases between. This CDR3 spans 14 amino acids. Germline CDR1 reads SNHLY; CDR2 reads FYNNEI.

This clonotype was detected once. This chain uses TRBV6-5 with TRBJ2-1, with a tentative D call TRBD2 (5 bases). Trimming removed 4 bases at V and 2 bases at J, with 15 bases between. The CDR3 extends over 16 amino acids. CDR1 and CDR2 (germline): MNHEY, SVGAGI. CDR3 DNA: TGTGCCAGCAGTTTCGACGTCCCGGAGGCCTACAATGAGCAGTTCTTC. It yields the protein CASSFDVPEAYNEQFF.

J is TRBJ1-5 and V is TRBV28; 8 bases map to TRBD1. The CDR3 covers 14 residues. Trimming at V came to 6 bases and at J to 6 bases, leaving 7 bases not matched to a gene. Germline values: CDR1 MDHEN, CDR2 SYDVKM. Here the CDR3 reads CASSSGGGIQPQHF. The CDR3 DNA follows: TGTGCCAGCAGCTCAGGGGGCGGGATTCAGCCCCAGCATTTT.

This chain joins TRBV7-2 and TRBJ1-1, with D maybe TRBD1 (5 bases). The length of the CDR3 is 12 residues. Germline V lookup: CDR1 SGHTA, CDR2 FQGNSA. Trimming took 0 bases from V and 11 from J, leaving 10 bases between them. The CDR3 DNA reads TGTGCCAGCAGCTTAGCGTGGGGGGGGGCTTTCTTT. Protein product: CASSLAWGGAFF.

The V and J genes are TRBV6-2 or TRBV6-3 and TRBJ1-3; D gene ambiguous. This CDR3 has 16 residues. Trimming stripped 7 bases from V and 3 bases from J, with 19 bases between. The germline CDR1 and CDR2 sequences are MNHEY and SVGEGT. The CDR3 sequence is CASTGRAGNGGNTIYF. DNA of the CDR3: TGTGCCAGCACCGGACGGGCGGGGAATGGTGGAAACACCATATATTTT.

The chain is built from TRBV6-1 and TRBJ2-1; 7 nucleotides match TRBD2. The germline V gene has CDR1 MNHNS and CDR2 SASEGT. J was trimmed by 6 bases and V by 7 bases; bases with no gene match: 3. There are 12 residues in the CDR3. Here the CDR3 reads CASTGRGNEQFF. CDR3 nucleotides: TGTGCCAGCACAGGGAGGGGCAATGAGCAGTTCTTC.

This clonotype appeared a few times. The DNA for the CDR3 is TGCAGCGTTTTGGGGGTAGGCACTGAAGCTTTCTTT. This codes for CSVLGVGTEAFF. The rearrangement joins TRBV29-1 to TRBJ1-1; D is perhaps TRBD1 (5 bases). The CDR3 consists of 12 residues. The germline V gene encodes CDR1 SQVTM and CDR2 ANQGSEA. V was cut by 5 bases and J by 4 bases, with 11 bases left in between.

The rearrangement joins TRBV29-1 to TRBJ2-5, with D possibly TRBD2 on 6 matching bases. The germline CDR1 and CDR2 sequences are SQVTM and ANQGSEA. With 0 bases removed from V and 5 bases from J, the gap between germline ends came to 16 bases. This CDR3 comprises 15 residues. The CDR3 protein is CSVEERVSGEETQYF. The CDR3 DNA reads TGCAGCGTTGAAGAAAGGGTCTCGGGGGAGGAGACCCAGTACTTC.

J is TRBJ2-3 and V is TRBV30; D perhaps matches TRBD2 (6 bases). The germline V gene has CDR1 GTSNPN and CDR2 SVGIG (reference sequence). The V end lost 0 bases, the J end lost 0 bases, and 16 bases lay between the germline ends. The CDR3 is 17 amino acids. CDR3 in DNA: TGTGCCTGGAGTGTAGGCGTTTGGGGGGTTAGCACAGATACGCAGTATTTT. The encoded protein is CAWSVGVWGVSTDTQYF.

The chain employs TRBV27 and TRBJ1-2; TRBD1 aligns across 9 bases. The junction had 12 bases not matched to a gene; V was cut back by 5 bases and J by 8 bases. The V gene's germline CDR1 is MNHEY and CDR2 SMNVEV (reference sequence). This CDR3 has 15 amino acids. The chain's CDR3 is CASSPLATGGSGYTF. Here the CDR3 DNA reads TGTGCCAGCAGTCCGCTGGCGACAGGGGGATCAGGCTACACCTTC.

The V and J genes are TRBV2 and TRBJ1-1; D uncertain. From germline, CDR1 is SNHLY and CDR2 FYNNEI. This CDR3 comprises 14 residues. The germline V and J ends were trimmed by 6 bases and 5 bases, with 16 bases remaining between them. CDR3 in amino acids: CASRPGDLSTEAFF. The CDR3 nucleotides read TGTGCCAGCAGACCCGGGGATCTGAGTACTGAAGCTTTCTTT.

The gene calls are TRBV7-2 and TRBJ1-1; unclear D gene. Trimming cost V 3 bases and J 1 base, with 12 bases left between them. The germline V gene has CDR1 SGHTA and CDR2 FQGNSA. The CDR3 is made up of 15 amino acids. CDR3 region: CASSFVGEGNTEAFF. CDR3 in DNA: TGTGCCAGCAGCTTCGTCGGAGAGGGGAACACTGAAGCTTTCTTT.

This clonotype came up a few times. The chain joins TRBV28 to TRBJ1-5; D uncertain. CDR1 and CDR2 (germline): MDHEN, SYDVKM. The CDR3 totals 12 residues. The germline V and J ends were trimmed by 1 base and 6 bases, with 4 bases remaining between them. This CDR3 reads CASSLFGQPQHF. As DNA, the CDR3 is TGTGCCAGCAGTTTATTCGGTCAGCCCCAGCATTTT.

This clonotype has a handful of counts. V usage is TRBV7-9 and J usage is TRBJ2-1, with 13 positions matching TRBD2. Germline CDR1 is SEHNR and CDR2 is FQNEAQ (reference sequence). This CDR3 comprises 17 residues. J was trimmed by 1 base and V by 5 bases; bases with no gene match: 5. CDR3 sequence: CASSRGLAGRSYNEQFF. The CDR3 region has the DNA TGTGCCAGCAGCCGGGGACTAGCGGGACGTTCCTACAATGAGCAGTTCTTC.